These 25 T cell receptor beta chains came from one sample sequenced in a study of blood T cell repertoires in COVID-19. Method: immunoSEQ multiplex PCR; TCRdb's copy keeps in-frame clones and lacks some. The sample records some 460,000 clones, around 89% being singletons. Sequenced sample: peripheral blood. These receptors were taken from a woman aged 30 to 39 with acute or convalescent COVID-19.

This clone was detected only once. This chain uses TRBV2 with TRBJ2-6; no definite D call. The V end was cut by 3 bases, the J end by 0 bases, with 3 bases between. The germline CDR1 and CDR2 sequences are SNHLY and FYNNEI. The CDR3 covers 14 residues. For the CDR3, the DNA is TGTGCCAGCAGTGACGGCTCTGGGGCCAACGTCCTGACTTTC. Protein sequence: CASSDGSGANVLTF.

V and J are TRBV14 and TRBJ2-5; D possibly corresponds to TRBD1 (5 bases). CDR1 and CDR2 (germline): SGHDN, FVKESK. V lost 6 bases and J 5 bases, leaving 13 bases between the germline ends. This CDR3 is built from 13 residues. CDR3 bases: TGTGCCAGCAGTGACAGTGGTTCGGAGACCCAGTACTTC. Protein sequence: CASSDSGSETQYF. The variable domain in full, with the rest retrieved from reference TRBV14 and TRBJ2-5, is EAGVTQFPSHSVIEKGQTVTLRCDPISGHDNLYWYRRVMGKEIKFLLHFVKESKQDESGMPNNRFLAERTGGTYSTLKVQPAELEDSGVYFCASSDSGSETQYFGPGTRLLVL.

This CDR3 reads CASSINSFYEQYF. CDR3 nucleotide sequence: TGTGCCAGTAGTATAAACAGTTTCTACGAGCAGTACTTC. The gene calls are TRBV19 and TRBJ2-7; D gene uncertain. V was cut by 2 bases and J by 3 bases, with 8 bases left in between. The CDR3 runs to 13 residues. From germline, CDR1 is LNHDA and CDR2 SQIVND (reference sequence).

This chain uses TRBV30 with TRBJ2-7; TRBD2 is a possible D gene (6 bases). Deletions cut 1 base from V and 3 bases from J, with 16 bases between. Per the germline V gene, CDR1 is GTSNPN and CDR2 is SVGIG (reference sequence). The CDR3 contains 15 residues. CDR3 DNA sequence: TGTGCCTGGAGTGGGCAGGGAGGTTCCCTCTACGAGCAGTACTTC. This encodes CAWSGQGGSLYEQYF.

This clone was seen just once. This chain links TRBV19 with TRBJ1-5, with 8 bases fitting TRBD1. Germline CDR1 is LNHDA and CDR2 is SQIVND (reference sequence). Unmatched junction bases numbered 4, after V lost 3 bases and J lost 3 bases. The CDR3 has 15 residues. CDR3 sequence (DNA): TGTGCCAGTAGTATTACAGGGGGGTCCAATCAGCCCCAGCATTTT. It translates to CASSITGGSNQPQHF. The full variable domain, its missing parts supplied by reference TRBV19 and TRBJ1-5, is DGGITQSPKYLFRKEGQNVTLSCEQNLNHDAMYWYRQDPGQGLRLIYYSQIVNDFQKGDIAEGYSVSREKKESFPLTVTSAQKNPTAFYLCASSITGGSNQPQHFGDGTRLSIL.

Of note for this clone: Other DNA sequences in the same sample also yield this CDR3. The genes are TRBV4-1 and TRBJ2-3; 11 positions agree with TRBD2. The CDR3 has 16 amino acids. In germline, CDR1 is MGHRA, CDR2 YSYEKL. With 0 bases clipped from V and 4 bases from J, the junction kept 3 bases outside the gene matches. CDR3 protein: CASSQDLSGGADTQYF. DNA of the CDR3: TGCGCCAGCAGCCAAGACCTTAGCGGGGGGGCAGATACGCAGTATTTT.

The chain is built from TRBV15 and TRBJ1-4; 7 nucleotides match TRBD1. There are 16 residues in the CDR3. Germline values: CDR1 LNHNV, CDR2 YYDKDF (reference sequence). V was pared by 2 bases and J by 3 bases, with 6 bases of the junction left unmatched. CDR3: CATSRPWDSPNEKLFF. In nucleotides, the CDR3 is TGTGCCACCAGCAGACCCTGGGACAGTCCTAATGAAAAACTGTTTTTT.

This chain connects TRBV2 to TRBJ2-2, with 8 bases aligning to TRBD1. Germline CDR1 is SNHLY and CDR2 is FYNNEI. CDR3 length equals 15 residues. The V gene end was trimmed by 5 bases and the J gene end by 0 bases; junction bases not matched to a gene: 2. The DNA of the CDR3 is TGTGCCAGCAGTTCGGGACAGGCGAACACCGGGGAGCTGTTTTTT. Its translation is CASSSGQANTGELFF. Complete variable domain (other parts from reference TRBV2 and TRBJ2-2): EPEVTQTPSHQVTQMGQEVILRCVPISNHLYFYWYRQILGQKVEFLVSFYNNEISEKSEIFDDQFSVERPDGSNFTLKIRSTKLEDSAMYFCASSSGQANTGELFFGEGSRLTVL.

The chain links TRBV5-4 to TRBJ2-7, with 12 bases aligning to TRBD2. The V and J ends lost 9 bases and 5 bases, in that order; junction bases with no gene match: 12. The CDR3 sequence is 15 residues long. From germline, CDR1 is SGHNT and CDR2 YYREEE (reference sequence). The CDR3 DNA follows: TGTGCCACCCAGCCACTAGCGGGGGGTAGGGACGAGCAGTACTTC. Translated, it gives CATQPLAGGRDEQYF.

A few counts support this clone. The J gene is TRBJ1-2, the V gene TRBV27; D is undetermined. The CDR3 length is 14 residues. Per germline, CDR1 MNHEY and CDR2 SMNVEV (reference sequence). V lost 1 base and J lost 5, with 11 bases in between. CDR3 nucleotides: TGTGCCAGCAGTTTATACCCTGTTAGTTATGGCTACACCTTC. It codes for CASSLYPVSYGYTF.

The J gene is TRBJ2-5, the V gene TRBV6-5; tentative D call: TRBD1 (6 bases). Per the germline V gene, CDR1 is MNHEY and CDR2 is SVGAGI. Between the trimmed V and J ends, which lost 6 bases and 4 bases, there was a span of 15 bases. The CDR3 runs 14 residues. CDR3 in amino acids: CASSLKAGAETQYF. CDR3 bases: TGTGCCAGCAGCCTCAAGGCAGGGGCAGAGACCCAGTACTTC.

The CDR3 reads CATSTGALLSGELFF. CDR3 DNA sequence: TGTGCCACCTCGACAGGGGCACTCCTTTCCGGGGAGCTGTTTTTT. The chain combines TRBV24-1 with TRBJ2-2, with TRBD1 matching over 8 bases. CDR3 size: 15 residues. The V gene end was trimmed by 9 bases and the J gene end by 6 bases; junction bases not matched to a gene: 11. CDR1 KGHDR and CDR2 SFDVKD come from the germline V gene.

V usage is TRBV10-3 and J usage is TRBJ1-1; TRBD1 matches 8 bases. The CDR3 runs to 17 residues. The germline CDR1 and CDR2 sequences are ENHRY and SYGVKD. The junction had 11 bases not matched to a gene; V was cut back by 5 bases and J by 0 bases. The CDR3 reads CAISPGQDRRMNTEAFF. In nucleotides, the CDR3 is TGTGCCATCAGTCCGGGACAGGACCGCCGGATGAACACTGAAGCTTTCTTT.

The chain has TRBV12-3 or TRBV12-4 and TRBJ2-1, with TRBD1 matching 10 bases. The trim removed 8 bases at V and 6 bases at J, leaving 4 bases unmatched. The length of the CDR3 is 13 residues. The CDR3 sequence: CASGTGEVNEQFF. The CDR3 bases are TGTGCCAGCGGGACAGGGGAGGTCAATGAGCAGTTCTTC.

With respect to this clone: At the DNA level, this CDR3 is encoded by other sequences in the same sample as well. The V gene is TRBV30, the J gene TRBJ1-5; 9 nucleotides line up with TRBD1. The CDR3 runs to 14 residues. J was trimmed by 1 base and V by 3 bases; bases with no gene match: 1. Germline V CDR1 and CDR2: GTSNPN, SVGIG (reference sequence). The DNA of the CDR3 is TGTGCCTGGAGGGACAGGGGAAGCAATCAGCCCCAGCATTTT. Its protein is CAWRDRGSNQPQHF.

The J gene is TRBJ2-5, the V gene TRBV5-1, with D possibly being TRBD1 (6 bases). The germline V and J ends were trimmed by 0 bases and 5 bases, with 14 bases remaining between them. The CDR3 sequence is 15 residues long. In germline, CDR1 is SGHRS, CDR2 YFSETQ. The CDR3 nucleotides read TGCGCCAGCAGCTTGGAGGGGGTTCTCGGGGAGACCCAGTACTTC. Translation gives CASSLEGVLGETQYF.

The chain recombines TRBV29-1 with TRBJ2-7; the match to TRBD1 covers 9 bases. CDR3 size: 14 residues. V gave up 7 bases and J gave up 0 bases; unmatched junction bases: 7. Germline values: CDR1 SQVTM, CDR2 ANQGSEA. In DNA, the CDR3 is TGCAGCGCCGCCCGGGACAGGGACTCCTACGAGCAGTACTTC. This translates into CSAARDRDSYEQYF.

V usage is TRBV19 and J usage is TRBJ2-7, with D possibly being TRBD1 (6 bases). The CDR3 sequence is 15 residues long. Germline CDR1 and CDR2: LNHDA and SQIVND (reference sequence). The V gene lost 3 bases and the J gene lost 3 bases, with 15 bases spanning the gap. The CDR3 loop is CASSMTQGVYYEQYF. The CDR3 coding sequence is TGTGCCAGTAGTATGACACAGGGAGTCTACTACGAGCAGTACTTC.

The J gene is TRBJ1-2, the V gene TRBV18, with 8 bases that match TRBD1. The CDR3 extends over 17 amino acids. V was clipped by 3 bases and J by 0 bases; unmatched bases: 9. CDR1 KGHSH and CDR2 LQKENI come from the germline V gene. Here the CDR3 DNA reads TGTGCCAGCTCACCCGCTCAGGGGGCCGGAGCTAACTATGGCTACACCTTC. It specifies CASSPAQGAGANYGYTF.

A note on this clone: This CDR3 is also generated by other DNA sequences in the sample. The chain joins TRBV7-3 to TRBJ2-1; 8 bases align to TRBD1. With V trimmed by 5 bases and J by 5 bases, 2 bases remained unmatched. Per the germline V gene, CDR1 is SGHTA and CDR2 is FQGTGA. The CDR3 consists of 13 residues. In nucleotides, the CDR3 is TGTGCCAGCAGCGTGGACAGGGACAATGAGCAGTTCTTC. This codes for CASSVDRDNEQFF.

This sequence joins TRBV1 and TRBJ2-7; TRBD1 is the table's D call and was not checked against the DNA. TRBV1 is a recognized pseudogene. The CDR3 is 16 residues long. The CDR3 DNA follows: TGCACCAGCAGCGGAGATCTCAGGGGATCCCTCTACGAGCAGTACTTC. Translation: CTSSGDLRGSLYEQYF.

CDR3 protein: CASRKELAGVPYEQYF. CDR3 coding DNA: TGTGCCAGCAGAAAAGAACTAGCGGGGGTACCCTACGAGCAGTACTTC. The chain links TRBV5-5 to TRBJ2-7; 11 nucleotides agree with TRBD2. There are 16 residues in the CDR3. In germline, CDR1 is SGHKS, CDR2 YYEKEE (reference sequence). V dropped 5 bases and J dropped 2; count of bases not matched to a gene: 9.

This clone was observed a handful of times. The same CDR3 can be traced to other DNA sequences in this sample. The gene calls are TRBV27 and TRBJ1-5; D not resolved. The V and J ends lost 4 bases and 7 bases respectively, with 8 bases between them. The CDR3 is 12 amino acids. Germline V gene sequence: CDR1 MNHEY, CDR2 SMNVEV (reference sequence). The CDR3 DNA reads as TGTGCCAGCAGTTCCGGAGGCCAGCCCCAGCATTTT. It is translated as CASSSGGQPQHF.

The CDR3 reads CSGDGGDGKLFF. CDR3 sequence (DNA): TGCAGCGGGGACGGCGGGGATGGGAAACTGTTTTTT. The rearrangement uses TRBV29-1 and TRBJ1-4; D possibly corresponds to TRBD1 (5 bases). This CDR3 is 12 amino acids long. Looked up from germline, CDR1 is SQVTM and CDR2 is ANQGSEA. V was shortened by 7 bases and J by 11 bases, with 17 bases between the two germline ends.

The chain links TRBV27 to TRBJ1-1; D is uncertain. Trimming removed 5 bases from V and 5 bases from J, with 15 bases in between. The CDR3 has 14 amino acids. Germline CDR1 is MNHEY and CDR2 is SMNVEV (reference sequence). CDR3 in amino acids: CASSPRSGLTEAFF. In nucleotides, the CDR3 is TGTGCCAGCAGTCCGCGCTCGGGGTTGACTGAAGCTTTCTTT.